This T cell receptor beta chain was observed in a study of brain T cells in children with intractable seizures. Study-wide findings and caveats: Patients' HCMV serostatus was unknown; virus specificity rests on CDR3 similarity alone.

The method was immunoSEQ multiplex PCR; TCRdb's version includes in-frame clones alone and lacks a portion of them. The profile shows about 22,000 clones, around 94% of them singletons. The sequenced cases were selected for having the highest brain T cell transcript signatures. Pre-surgery treatment included at least one anti-epileptic drug. On this clone: What it binds is not known.

This CDR3 region has 12 residues. Germline V lookup: CDR1 MNHEY, CDR2 SMNVEV (reference sequence). Trimming at V came to 10 bases and at J to 6 bases, leaving 5 bases not matched to a gene. The sequenced sample was peripheral blood, obtained at surgery. The sequence was obtained from a boy younger than 18 with focal cortical dysplasia and intractable seizures. The chain has TRBV27 and TRBJ2-2; TRBD2 matches 7 bases. The CDR3: CATYGLAGELFF. The CDR3 nucleotides are TGTGCCACCTACGGACTAGCCGGGGAGCTGTTTTTT.